The rows below give T cell receptor beta chains drawn from one sample of a study of tumor-infiltrating lymphocytes in primary liver carcinoma. TCRdb ran MiXCR on the multiplex PCR reads and lists one entry per CDR3 protein. The top ten hold approximately 9% of the sample, which has fewer than 350,000 distinct CDR3 sequences, around three fifths seen once. The sequenced material came from peripheral blood. All receptors come from a man aged 40-50 years with primary liver carcinoma and hepatitis B virus infection. CDR3s include the opening cysteine and the closing phenylalanine or tryptophan. D genes are given only for firm matches. Size values are once, few and many counts, or a class for expanded clones, and some rows have none.

J gene,V gene,clone size,D gene,CDR3 protein,CDR3 DNA
TRBJ2-1,TRBV7-8,.,.,CAGSFLTGNEQSF,TGTGCCGGCAGCTTCCTAACGGGGAATGAGCAGTCCTTC
TRBJ2-3,TRBV28,few,TRBD2,CASSSLTSGDTDTQYF,TGTGCCAGCAGTTCGTTAACTAGCGGAGACACAGATACGCAGTATTTT
TRBJ2-3,TRBV11-2,.,.,CASRARESPDTQYF,TGTGCCAGCAGAGCGAGAGAGAGCCCAGATACGCAGTATTTT
TRBJ1-3,TRBV7-9,.,.,CASSLDGGNTIYF,TGTGCCAGCAGCCTCGACGGGGGAAACACCATATATTTT
TRBJ2-1,TRBV11-1,many,.,CASSPRGPGINEQFF,TGTGCCAGCAGCCCCCGGGGTCCGGGGATAAATGAGCAGTTCTTC
TRBJ2-2,TRBV30,.,TRBD2,CAWSTPRLAGAAGELFF,TGTGCCTGGAGTACCCCAAGGCTAGCGGGAGCGGCCGGGGAGCTGTTTTTT
TRBJ2-3,TRBV10-3,.,.,CAIVTPDTQYF,TGTGCCATCGTGACTCCGGATACGCAGTATTTT
TRBJ2-5,TRBV6-2/TRBV6-3,.,.,CASSYSTLGTQYF,TGTGCCAGCAGTTACTCGACCCTGGGGACCCAATACTTC
TRBJ1-5,TRBV15,.,.,CATSLPLQPQHF,TGTGCCACCAGCCTTCCCCTTCAGCCCCAGCATTTT
TRBJ1-5,TRBV5-5,.,.,CASHRGALPQPQHF,TGTGCCAGCCACCGGGGGGCCCTACCTCAGCCCCAGCATTTT
TRBJ2-7,TRBV6-1,many,TRBD1,CASSHKTGLYEQYF,TGTGCCAGCAGCCACAAGACAGGGTTGTACGAGCAGTACTTC
TRBJ2-1,TRBV7-3,.,TRBD1,CSSSRTGGPNNEQFF,TGTTCCAGCAGCAGGACAGGGGGACCAAACAATGAGCAGTTCTTC
TRBJ2-7,TRBV12-3/TRBV12-4,few,TRBD1,CASGKGAVEQYF,TGTGCCAGCGGGAAGGGGGCGGTCGAGCAGTACTTC
TRBJ2-3,TRBV11-2,.,.,CASSLGISGDMSDMQYF,TGTGCCAGCAGCTTAGGGATATCGGGAGACATGTCAGATATGCAGTATTTT
TRBJ2-4,TRBV6-2/TRBV6-3,.,.,CATYRTGDYIQYF,TGTGCCACCTACAGGACGGGGGATTACATTCAGTACTTC
TRBJ1-1,TRBV11-2,many,TRBD1,CASLLQGEDTEAFF,TGTGCCAGCCTCCTACAGGGGGAAGACACTGAAGCTTTCTTT
TRBJ2-7,TRBV6-1,.,TRBD1,CASSAQPGQGFWEQYF,TGTGCCAGCAGTGCTCAACCGGGACAGGGATTCTGGGAGCAGTACTTC
TRBJ2-7,TRBV6-1,.,TRBD1,CATNPRTGARNERYF,TGTGCAACCAATCCAAGGACAGGGGCGCGCAACGAGCGGTACTTC
TRBJ2-1,TRBV11-2,.,TRBD2,CVRSLGSRGAYNEQFF,TGTGTCAGAAGCTTAGGCAGCCGGGGGGCCTACAATGAGCAGTTCTTC